Presented here are 19 T cell receptor beta chains from one specimen sequenced in a study of blood T cell repertoires in COVID-19. The protocol was immunoSEQ multiplex PCR, while the TCRdb copy is restricted to in-frame clones and leaves out a portion. This table has 150,000 to 200,000 clones, about 85% appearing once. The sample was peripheral blood. These receptors came from a woman aged 40 to 55 with COVID-19, enrolled during active disease.

The chain carries TRBV3-1 (or the pseudogene TRBV3-2) and TRBJ2-5; 7 nucleotides line up with TRBD1. CDR1 and CDR2 from the germline V gene are LGHDT and YNNKEL (reference sequence). The V segment lost 5 bases and the J segment 5 bases; nucleotides outside the gene matches: 2. CDR3 length: 12 amino acids. CDR3: CASSRQGETQYF. The CDR3 DNA reads TGTGCCAGCAGCAGACAGGGCGAGACCCAGTACTTC.

A few counts support this clone. This chain uses TRBV5-1 with TRBJ1-1, with D tentatively TRBD1 (6 bases). V was shortened by 5 bases and J by 0 bases, with 17 bases between the two germline ends. CDR3 length equals 16 residues. Germline lookup yields CDR1 SGHRS and CDR2 YFSETQ. Here the CDR3 reads CASRPYLQGLNTEAFF. The CDR3 nucleotides are TGCGCCAGCAGACCTTACCTACAGGGTTTGAACACTGAAGCTTTCTTT.

The chain is built from TRBV2 and TRBJ1-5, with 9 bases lining up with TRBD1. Germline lookup yields CDR1 SNHLY and CDR2 FYNNEI. CDR3 length: 14 residues. V lost 6 bases to trimming and J lost 7 bases; unmatched junction nucleotides: 7. DNA of the CDR3: TGTGCCAGCAGATCGGACAGGGGATACCAGCCCCAGCATTTT. Its translation: CASRSDRGYQPQHF.

This chain joins TRBV7-2 and TRBJ2-1, with TRBD2 identical over 9 bases. With 5 bases clipped from V and 7 bases from J, the junction kept 12 bases outside the gene matches. Germline V gives CDR1 SGHTA, CDR2 FQGNSA. This CDR3 comprises 16 residues. Here the CDR3 reads CASSPTLAGLRNEQFF. In nucleotides, the CDR3 is TGTGCCAGCAGCCCGACTCTAGCGGGATTACGTAATGAGCAGTTCTTC.

The V gene is TRBV6-5, the J gene TRBJ1-1, with 7 bases aligning to TRBD1. Germline CDR1 reads MNHEY; CDR2 reads SVGAGI. The CDR3 totals 15 residues. The trim removed 0 bases at V and 3 bases at J, leaving 4 bases unmatched. In nucleotides, the CDR3 is TGTGCCAGCAGTTACTCGGGAAGGGGGCACACTGAAGCTTTCTTT. It translates to CASSYSGRGHTEAFF.

CDR3 in DNA: TGCGCCAGCACCCGGGACAAGTCGTTGGGGGAGCTGTTTTTT. This translates into CASTRDKSLGELFF. The chain uses TRBV5-1 and TRBJ2-2; TRBD1 is a possible D gene (6 bases). Germline V CDR1 and CDR2: SGHRS, YFSETQ. The CDR3 spans 14 residues. The V end was cut by 6 bases, the J end by 8 bases, with 17 bases between.

This chain links TRBV5-6 with TRBJ2-7; 11 bases fit TRBD1. Germline CDR1 reads SGHDT; CDR2 reads YYEEEE. J was trimmed by 5 bases and V by 3 bases; bases with no gene match: 1. CDR3 size: 13 residues. The CDR3 reads CASSWTGGNEQYF. CDR3 sequence (DNA): TGTGCCAGCAGCTGGACAGGGGGCAACGAGCAGTACTTC.

The chain combines TRBV5-1 with TRBJ1-1, with a tentative D call TRBD1 (5 bases). The germline gives CDR1 SGHRS, CDR2 YFSETQ. Trimming pared 4 bases from V and 2 bases from J, leaving 12 bases between. The CDR3 consists of 14 residues. The CDR3 nucleotides are TGCGCCAGCAGCCCTTGGGGGGGTAACACTGAAGCTTTCTTT. This translates into CASSPWGGNTEAFF. The whole variable domain, remainder taken from reference TRBV5-1 and TRBJ1-1, is KAGVTQTPRYLIKTRGQQVTLSCSPISGHRSVSWYQQTPGQGLQFLFEYFSETQRNKGNFPGRFSGRQFSNSRSEMNVSTLELGDSALYLCASSPWGGNTEAFFGQGTRLTVV.

As to this clone: Other DNA sequences within the sample encode an identical CDR3. The V gene is TRBV7-2, the J gene TRBJ1-1, with D unclear. Between the trimmed V and J ends, which lost 5 bases and 2 bases, there was a span of 9 bases. Germline CDR1 reads SGHTA; CDR2 reads FQGNSA. The CDR3 has 13 residues. CDR3 residues: CASSPYLNTEAFF. The CDR3 DNA reads TGTGCCAGCAGCCCCTATCTCAACACTGAAGCTTTCTTT.

The gene calls are TRBV5-6 and TRBJ1-3, with a possible D match to TRBD1 (5 bases). V lost 3 bases, J lost 0 bases, and 22 bases lay in between. There are 19 residues in the CDR3. Per the germline V gene, CDR1 is SGHDT and CDR2 is YYEEEE. The CDR3 sequence is CASSSPFSDRLSSGNTIYF. The CDR3, as DNA: TGTGCCAGCAGCTCCCCCTTCTCCGACAGACTGAGCTCTGGAAACACCATATATTTT.

This sequence joins TRBV19 and TRBJ1-6, with a weak D call TRBD1 (5 bases). Looked up from germline, CDR1 is LNHDA and CDR2 is SQIVND (reference sequence). This CDR3 contains 18 residues. Deletions cut 3 bases from V and 4 bases from J, with 19 bases between. The CDR3 DNA reads as TGTGCCAGTAGTATCGGTGAAGGACACAATCGGTATAATTCACCCCTCCACTTT. This gives the protein CASSIGEGHNRYNSPLHF.

The rearrangement links TRBV19 to TRBJ2-1; TRBD2 aligns across 10 bases. The CDR3 contains 16 residues. Unmatched junction bases numbered 8, after V lost 6 bases and J lost 3 bases. Germline assignment: CDR1 LNHDA and CDR2 SQIVND (reference sequence). In DNA form, the CDR3 reads TGTGCCAGTAGCCCCACTAGCGGGGCCTTCTACAATGAGCAGTTCTTC. It is translated as CASSPTSGAFYNEQFF.

V usage is TRBV18 and J usage is TRBJ2-2, with D possibly TRBD2 on 5 matching bases. CDR3 length: 15 residues. Germline CDR1 and CDR2: KGHSH and LQKENI. Trimming took 3 bases from V and 1 from J, leaving 9 bases between them. The CDR3 sequence: CASSPPGRNTGELFF. In nucleotides, the CDR3 is TGTGCCAGCTCACCGCCGGGGAGGAACACCGGGGAGCTGTTTTTT.

The V and J genes are TRBV7-9 and TRBJ1-5; a weak D match, TRBD1 (6 bases). V lost 5 bases and J lost 4, with 15 bases in between. The CDR3 extends over 15 amino acids. Germline V gene sequence: CDR1 SEHNR, CDR2 FQNEAQ (reference sequence). The CDR3 reads CASSDTNRVNQPQHF. The CDR3 region has the DNA TGTGCCAGCAGCGACACCAACAGGGTGAATCAGCCCCAGCATTTT.

The chain uses TRBV9 and TRBJ1-3, with 9 bases that match TRBD1. With V trimmed by 0 bases and J by 8 bases, 3 bases remained unmatched. CDR3 size: 14 residues. Germline lookup yields CDR1 SGDLS and CDR2 YYNGEE. The CDR3 region is CASSVGTGADTIYF. CDR3 coding DNA: TGTGCCAGCAGCGTAGGGACAGGGGCAGACACCATATATTTT.

This clone has just a few counts. The chain is built from TRBV19 and TRBJ2-5, with TRBD1 matching 9 bases. This CDR3 has 14 residues. Unmatched junction bases numbered 6, after V lost 5 bases and J lost 5 bases. Germline-derived CDR1 and CDR2 are LNHDA and SQIVND (reference sequence). In DNA form, the CDR3 reads TGTGCCAGTAGTGTACAGGGGGCTACGGAGACCCAGTACTTC. This encodes CASSVQGATETQYF. Using reference TRBV19 and TRBJ2-5 for the parts outside the CDR3, the full variable domain is DGGITQSPKYLFRKEGQNVTLSCEQNLNHDAMYWYRQDPGQGLRLIYYSQIVNDFQKGDIAEGYSVSREKKESFPLTVTSAQKNPTAFYLCASSVQGATETQYFGPGTRLLVL.

The CDR3 DNA follows: TGTGCCAGCAGACTAGCGGGGCTATCAGATACGCAGTATTTT. Amino acids: CASRLAGLSDTQYF. The chain combines TRBV6-5 with TRBJ2-3; 10 positions match TRBD2. This CDR3 is built from 14 residues. V was clipped by 6 bases and J by 4 bases; unmatched bases: 4. Germline V gives CDR1 MNHEY, CDR2 SVGAGI.

This chain links TRBV30 with TRBJ1-6; TRBD1 might be the D (6 bases). Deletions cut 2 bases from V and 1 base from J, with 9 bases between. CDR1 is GTSNPN and CDR2 is SVGIG in the germline V gene (reference sequence). The CDR3 is 15 amino acids. CDR3 sequence reads: CAWSRGSSYNSPLHF. In DNA form, the CDR3 reads TGTGCCTGGAGTAGGGGGTCGTCCTATAATTCACCCCTCCACTTT. Full variable domain (rest looked up from reference TRBV30 and TRBJ1-6): SQTIHQWPATLVQPVGSPLSLECTVEGTSNPNLYWYRQAAGRGLQLLFYSVGIGQISSEVPQNLSASRPQDRQFILSSKKLLLSDSGFYLCAWSRGSSYNSPLHFGNGTRLTVT.

This clone was observed a handful of times. The rearrangement joins TRBV5-1 to TRBJ2-7; TRBD2 agrees at 13 bases. V lost 4 bases, J lost 12 bases, and 10 bases stayed unmatched. Germline lookup yields CDR1 SGHRS and CDR2 YFSETQ. The CDR3 is made up of 14 amino acids. The CDR3 here is CASSGTLAGGSLYF. CDR3 coding DNA: TGCGCCAGCAGCGGGACACTAGCGGGAGGGAGTTTGTACTTC.